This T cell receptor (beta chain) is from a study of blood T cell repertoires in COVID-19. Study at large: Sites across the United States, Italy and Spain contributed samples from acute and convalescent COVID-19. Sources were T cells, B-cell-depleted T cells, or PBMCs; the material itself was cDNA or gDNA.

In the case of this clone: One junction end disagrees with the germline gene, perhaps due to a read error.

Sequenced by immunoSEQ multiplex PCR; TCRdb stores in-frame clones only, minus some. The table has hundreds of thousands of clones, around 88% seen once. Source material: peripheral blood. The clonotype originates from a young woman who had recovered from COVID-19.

The DNA of the CDR3 is TGTGCCAGCAGCATAGACCGGGACAGGGGCGGAAGCACAGATACGCAGTATTTT. It encodes CASSIDRDRGGSTDTQYF. The V and J genes are TRBV11-3 and TRBJ2-3; TRBD1 matches 10 bases. Germline CDR1 SGHNT, CDR2 YENEEA. The length of the CDR3 is 18 residues.